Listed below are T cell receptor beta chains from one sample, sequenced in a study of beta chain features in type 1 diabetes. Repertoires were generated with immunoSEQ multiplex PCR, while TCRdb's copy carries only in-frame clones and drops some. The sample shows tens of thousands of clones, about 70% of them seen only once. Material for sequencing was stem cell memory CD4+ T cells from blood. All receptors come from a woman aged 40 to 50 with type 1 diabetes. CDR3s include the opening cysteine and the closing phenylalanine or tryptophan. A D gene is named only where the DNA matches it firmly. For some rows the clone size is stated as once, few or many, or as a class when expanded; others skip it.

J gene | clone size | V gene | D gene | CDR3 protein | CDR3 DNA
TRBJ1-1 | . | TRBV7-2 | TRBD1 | CASSLELGQGEAFF | TGTGCCAGCAGCTTAGAGTTAGGACAGGGTGAAGCTTTCTTT
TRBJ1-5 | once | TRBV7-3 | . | CASSSLAGERPQHF | TGTGCCAGCAGCTCCCTTGCAGGGGAACGGCCCCAGCATTTT
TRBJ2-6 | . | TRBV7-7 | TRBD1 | CASSLGQGSSGANVLTF | TGTGCTAGCAGCTTGGGACAGGGCAGCTCTGGGGCCAACGTCCTGACTTTC
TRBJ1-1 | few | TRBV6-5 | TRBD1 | CASSPGQGARTEAFF | TGTGCCAGCAGTCCTGGACAGGGGGCGAGAACTGAAGCTTTCTTT
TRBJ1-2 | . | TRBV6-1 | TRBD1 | CASSEYFQGANYGYTF | TGTGCCAGCAGTGAATACTTCCAGGGGGCTAACTATGGCTACACCTTC
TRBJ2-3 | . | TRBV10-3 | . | CAITTGLLTDTQYF | TGTGCCATCACCACAGGCCTTCTCACAGATACGCAGTATTTT
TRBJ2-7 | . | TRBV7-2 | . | CASSRDRISYEQYF | TGTGCCAGCAGCCGCGACAGGATCTCCTACGAGCAGTACTTC
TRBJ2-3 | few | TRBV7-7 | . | CASGDRLTDTQYF | TGTGCCAGCGGAGACAGGCTTACAGATACGCAGTATTTT
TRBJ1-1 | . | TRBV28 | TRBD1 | CASSLYGVQTGGRTEAFF | TGTGCCAGCAGTTTATATGGGGTACAAACAGGGGGCAGAACTGAAGCTTTCTTT
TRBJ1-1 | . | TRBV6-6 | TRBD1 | CASSSSQQGRTEAFF | TGTGCCAGCAGTTCTTCTCAACAGGGGCGCACTGAAGCTTTCTTT
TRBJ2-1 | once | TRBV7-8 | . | CASSLVGSPNEQFF | TGTGCCAGCAGCTTAGTAGGTAGCCCCAATGAGCAGTTCTTC
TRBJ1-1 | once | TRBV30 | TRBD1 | CAWSVPTGTNTEAFF | TGTGCCTGGAGTGTCCCGACAGGGACGAACACTGAAGCTTTCTTT
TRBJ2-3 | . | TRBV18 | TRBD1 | CASSPNLPGQRSTDTQYF | TGTGCCAGCTCACCTAATCTCCCGGGACAGCGAAGCACAGATACGCAGTATTTT
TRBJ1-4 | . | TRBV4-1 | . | CASSPFLGLLGEKLFF | TGCGCCAGCAGCCCATTTTTGGGCCTCCTGGGTGAAAAACTGTTTTTT
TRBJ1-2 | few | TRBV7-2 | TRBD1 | CASSLGQGYGYTF | TGTGCCAGCAGCCTCGGACAGGGCTATGGCTACACCTTC
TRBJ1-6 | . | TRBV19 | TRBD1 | CASKGGGRADSPLHF | TGTGCCAGTAAAGGAGGGGGCCGGGCAGATTCACCCCTCCACTTT
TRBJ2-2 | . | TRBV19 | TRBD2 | CASSIGLAGNTGELFF | TGTGCCAGTAGTATTGGACTAGCGGGGAACACCGGGGAGCTGTTTTTT
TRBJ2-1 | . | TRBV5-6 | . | CASNRQDNEQFF | TGTGCCAGCAACAGACAGGACAATGAGCAGTTCTTC
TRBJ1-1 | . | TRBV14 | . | CASSLRGYTEAFF | TGTGCCAGCAGCCTCCGCGGGTACACTGAAGCTTTCTTT
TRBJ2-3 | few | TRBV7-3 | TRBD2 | CASSSSGRQYF | TGTGCCAGCAGCTCTAGCGGGAGGCAGTATTTT
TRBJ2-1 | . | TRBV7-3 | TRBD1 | CASSSDRGNEQFF | TGTGCCAGCAGTTCGGACAGGGGTAATGAGCAGTTCTTC
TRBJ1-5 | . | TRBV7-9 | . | CASSLGHSNQPQHF | TGTGCCAGCAGCTTAGGTCATAGCAATCAGCCCCAGCATTTT
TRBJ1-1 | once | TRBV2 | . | CASSGGEGSSTEAFF | TGTGCCAGCAGTGGGGGGGAGGGAAGTAGCACTGAAGCTTTCTTT
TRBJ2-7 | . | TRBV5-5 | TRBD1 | CASSTTGTYEQYF | TGTGCCAGCAGCACGACAGGGACCTACGAGCAGTACTTC
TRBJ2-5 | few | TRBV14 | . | CASSQEEAGAKTQYF | TGTGCCAGCAGCCAAGAGGAGGCGGGGGCGAAGACCCAGTACTTC
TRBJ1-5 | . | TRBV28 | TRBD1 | CASSRPQGVNQPQHF | TGTGCCAGCAGTCGCCCCCAGGGGGTGAATCAGCCCCAGCATTTT
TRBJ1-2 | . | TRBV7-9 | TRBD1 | CASRPGQGESYTF | TGTGCCAGCAGGCCGGGACAGGGCGAAAGCTACACCTTC
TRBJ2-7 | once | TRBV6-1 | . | CASKGQVWEQYF | TGTGCCAGCAAGGGGCAGGTCTGGGAGCAGTACTTC
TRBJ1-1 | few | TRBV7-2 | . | CASSLVAGGSEAFF | TGTGCCAGCAGCTTGGTTGCCGGGGGAAGTGAAGCTTTCTTT
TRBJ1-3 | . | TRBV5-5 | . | CASSLTYSGNTIYF | TGTGCCAGCAGCTTGACTTACTCTGGAAACACCATATATTTT
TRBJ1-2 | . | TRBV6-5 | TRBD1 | CASSFRQGNDYGYTF | TGTGCCAGCAGTTTCCGACAGGGGAACGACTATGGCTACACCTTC
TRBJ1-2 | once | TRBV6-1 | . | CAAGGTYGYTF | TGTGCCGCCGGGGGTACCTATGGCTACACCTTC
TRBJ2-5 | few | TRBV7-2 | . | CASSRDLQETQYF | TGTGCCAGCAGCCGCGATTTACAAGAGACCCAGTACTTC
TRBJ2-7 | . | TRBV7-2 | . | CASSPRRMRASEQYF | TGTGCCAGCAGCCCCAGGAGGATGCGGGCCTCCGAGCAGTACTTC
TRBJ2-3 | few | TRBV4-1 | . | CASSQRADTQYF | TGCGCCAGCAGCCAACGGGCAGATACGCAGTATTTT
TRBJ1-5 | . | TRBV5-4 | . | CASSLEGQRQPQHF | TGTGCCAGCAGCTTGGAAGGACAGAGGCAGCCCCAGCATTTT
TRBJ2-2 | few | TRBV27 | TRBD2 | CASRGTRVGELFF | TGTGCCAGCAGAGGGACTAGAGTCGGGGAGCTGTTTTTT
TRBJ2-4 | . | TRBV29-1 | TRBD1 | CSVGHRGNIQYF | TGCAGCGTCGGGCACAGGGGGAACATTCAGTACTTC
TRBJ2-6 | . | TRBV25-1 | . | CASSRLGGARSGANVLTF | TGTGCCAGCAGTCGACTTGGGGGGGCGCGCTCTGGGGCCAACGTCCTGACTTTC
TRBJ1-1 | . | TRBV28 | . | CASSLWTIGDTEAFF | TGTGCCAGCAGCCTGTGGACCATAGGGGACACTGAAGCTTTCTTT
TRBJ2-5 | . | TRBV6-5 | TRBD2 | CASSQPGGRTQYF | TGTGCCAGCAGTCAACCTGGCGGGAGAACCCAGTACTTC
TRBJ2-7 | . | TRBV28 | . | CASNTNQGLSYEQYF | TGTGCCAGCAACACAAACCAGGGTCTCTCCTACGAGCAGTACTTC
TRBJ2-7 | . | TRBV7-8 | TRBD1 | CASSLWTGRTYEQYF | TGTGCCAGCAGCCTCTGGACAGGGCGGACCTACGAGCAGTACTTC
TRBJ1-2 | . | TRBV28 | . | CASSLPAGPIGYTF | TGTGCCAGCAGTTTACCCGCAGGGCCCATAGGCTACACCTTC
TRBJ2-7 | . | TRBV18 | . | CASSPPIVYEQYF | TGTGCCAGCTCACCACCGATAGTCTACGAGCAGTACTTC
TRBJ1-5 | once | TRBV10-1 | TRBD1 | CASSGQGRRGNQPQHF | TGCGCCAGCAGTGGACAGGGGCGCCGGGGCAATCAGCCCCAGCATTTT
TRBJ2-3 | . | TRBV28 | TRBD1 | CASSFRQGRMADTQYF | TGTGCCAGCAGTTTCCGACAGGGCAGGATGGCAGATACGCAGTATTTT